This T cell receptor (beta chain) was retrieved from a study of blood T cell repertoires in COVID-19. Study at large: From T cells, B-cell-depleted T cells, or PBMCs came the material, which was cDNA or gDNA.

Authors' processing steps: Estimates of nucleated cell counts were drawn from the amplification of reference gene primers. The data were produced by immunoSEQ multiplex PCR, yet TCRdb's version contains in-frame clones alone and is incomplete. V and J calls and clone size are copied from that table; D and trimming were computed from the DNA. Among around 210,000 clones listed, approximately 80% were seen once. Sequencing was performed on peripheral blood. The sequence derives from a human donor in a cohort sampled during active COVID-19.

CDR3 residues: CASSHASGRAYNEQFF. CDR3 coding DNA: TGCGCCAGCAGCCACGCTAGCGGGAGGGCTTACAATGAGCAGTTCTTC. The V and J genes are TRBV4-1 and TRBJ2-1, with 12 bases identical to TRBD2. With V trimmed by 3 bases and J by 4 bases, 4 bases remained unmatched. Per germline, CDR1 MGHRA and CDR2 YSYEKL. The CDR3 loop spans 16 amino acids.